This TCR beta chain was observed in a study of CD8 T cells in ankylosing spondylitis. J was trimmed by 5 bases and V by 10 bases; bases with no gene match: 15. Germline CDR1 and CDR2: MNHEY and SVGEGT. The length of the CDR3 is 16 residues. Study-wide points: Ankylosing spondylitis blood appeared to be characterized by a TCR beta motif of eight highly homologous variants. Within peripheral blood, clones linked to disease were CD8+ and relatively rare. Significant enrichment of disease-linked clones was reportedly seen in matched ankylosing spondylitis synovial fluid.

5'-RACE, quantitative and with molecular barcodes, yielded the TCR beta libraries. From the 5' RACE reads, TCRdb called clonotypes with MiXCR, one entry per CDR3 protein. In the table there are around 100,000 distinct CDR3 sequences, 20% to 30% of which are singletons. Worth noting for this clonotype: No antigen is known for it.

The receptor was derived from a male donor with ankylosing spondylitis. The sequenced sample was synovial fluid, either unsorted or a sorted T cell fraction (not recorded which). This chain joins TRBV6-2 or TRBV6-3 and TRBJ2-5; TRBD1 aligns across 11 bases. CDR3 sequence reads: CATSSPRTGGLETQYF. The CDR3 nucleotides read TGTGCCACGAGTAGCCCCCGGACAGGGGGCTTGGAGACCCAGTACTTC.